This entry describes one TCR beta chain. As handled by the study authors: Nucleated cell number was recorded as an estimate derived from reference gene primer amplification. Here immunoSEQ multiplex PCR was the method, and the copy in TCRdb shows in-frame clones only, minus some. V and J calls and clone size are given by that table; D and trimming were obtained from the DNA. The data show 65,000 to 80,000 clones, with roughly nine tenths seen just once and approximately 15% held by the top ten. These data come from a study of blood T cell repertoires in COVID-19. Study-wide context: The United States, Italy and Spain supplied acute and convalescent COVID-19 samples. Nucleic acid was either cDNA or gDNA, and it came from T cells, B-cell-depleted T cells, or PBMCs.

The CDR3 is 15 amino acids. V was trimmed by 3 bases and J by 2 bases, leaving 12 bases between them. Germline CDR1 and CDR2: MDHEN and SYDVKM. The origin of this receptor is a man older than 75 in a cohort sampled during active COVID-19. Sample: peripheral blood. The chain is built from TRBV28 and TRBJ2-3, with a possible D match to TRBD1 (6 bases). The CDR3 bases are TGTGCCAGCAGTTTCCAGACAGGCTCCACAGATACGCAGTATTTT. Translating it yields CASSFQTGSTDTQYF.